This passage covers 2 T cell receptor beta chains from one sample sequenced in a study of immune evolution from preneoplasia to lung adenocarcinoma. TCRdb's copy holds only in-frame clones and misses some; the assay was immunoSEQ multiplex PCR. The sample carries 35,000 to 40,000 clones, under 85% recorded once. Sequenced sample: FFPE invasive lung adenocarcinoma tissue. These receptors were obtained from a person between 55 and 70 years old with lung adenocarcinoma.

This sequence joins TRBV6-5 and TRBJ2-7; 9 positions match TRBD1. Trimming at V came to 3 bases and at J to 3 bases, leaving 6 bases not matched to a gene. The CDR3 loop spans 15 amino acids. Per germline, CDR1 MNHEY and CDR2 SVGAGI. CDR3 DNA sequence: TGTGCCAGCAGTTATAACAGGGGGCCCGGCTACGAGCAGTACTTC. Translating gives CASSYNRGPGYEQYF.

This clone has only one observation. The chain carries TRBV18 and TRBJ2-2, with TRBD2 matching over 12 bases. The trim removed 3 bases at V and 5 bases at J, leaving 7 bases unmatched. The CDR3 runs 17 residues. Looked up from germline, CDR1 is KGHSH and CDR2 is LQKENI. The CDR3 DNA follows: TGTGCCAGCTCACCCAGGGCGACTAGCGGGAGTACCGGGGAGCTGTTTTTT. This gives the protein CASSPRATSGSTGELFF.